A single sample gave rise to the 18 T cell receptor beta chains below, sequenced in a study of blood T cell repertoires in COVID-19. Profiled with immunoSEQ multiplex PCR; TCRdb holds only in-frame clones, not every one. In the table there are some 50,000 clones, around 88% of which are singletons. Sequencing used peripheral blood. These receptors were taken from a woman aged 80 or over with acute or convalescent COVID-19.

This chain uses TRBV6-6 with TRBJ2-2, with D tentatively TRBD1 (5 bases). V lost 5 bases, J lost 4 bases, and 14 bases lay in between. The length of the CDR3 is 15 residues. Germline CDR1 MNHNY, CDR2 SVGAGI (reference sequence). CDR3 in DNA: TGTGCCAGCAGTCCCAGGGATGGGGCCACCGGGGAGCTGTTTTTT. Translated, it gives CASSPRDGATGELFF.

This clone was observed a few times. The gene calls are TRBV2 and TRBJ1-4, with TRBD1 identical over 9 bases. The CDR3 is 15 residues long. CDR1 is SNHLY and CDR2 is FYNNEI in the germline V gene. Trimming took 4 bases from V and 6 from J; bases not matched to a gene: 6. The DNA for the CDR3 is TGTGCCAGCAGTGGAGGGACAGGGAGGGATGAAAAACTGTTTTTT. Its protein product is CASSGGTGRDEKLFF.

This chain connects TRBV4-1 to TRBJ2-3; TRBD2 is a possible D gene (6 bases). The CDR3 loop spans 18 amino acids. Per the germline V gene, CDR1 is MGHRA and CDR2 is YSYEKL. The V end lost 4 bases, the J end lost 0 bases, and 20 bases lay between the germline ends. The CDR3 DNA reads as TGCGCCAGCAGCCCCCGTGAGCTTTGGGCGGGAAGCACAGATACGCAGTATTTT. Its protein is CASSPRELWAGSTDTQYF.

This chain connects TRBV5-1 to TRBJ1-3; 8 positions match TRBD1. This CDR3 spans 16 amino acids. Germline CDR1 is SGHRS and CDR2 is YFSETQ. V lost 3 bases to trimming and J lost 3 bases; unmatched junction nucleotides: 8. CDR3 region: CASSWNTGGRGNTIYF. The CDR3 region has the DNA TGCGCCAGCAGCTGGAACACAGGGGGACGTGGAAACACCATATATTTT.

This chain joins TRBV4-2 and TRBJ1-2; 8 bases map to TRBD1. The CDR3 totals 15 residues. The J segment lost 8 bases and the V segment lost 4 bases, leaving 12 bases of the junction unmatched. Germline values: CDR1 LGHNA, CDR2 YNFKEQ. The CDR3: CASSRRQGQEEGYTF. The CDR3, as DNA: TGTGCCAGCAGCCGCAGACAGGGGCAGGAAGAAGGCTACACCTTC.

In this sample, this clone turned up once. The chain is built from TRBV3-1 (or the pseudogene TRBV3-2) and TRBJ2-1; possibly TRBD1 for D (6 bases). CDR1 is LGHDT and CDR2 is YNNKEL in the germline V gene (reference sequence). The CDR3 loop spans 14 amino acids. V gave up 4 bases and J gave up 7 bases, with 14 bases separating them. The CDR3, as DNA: TGTGCCAGCAGCCTCGAGGGGACACAAAATGAGCAGTTCTTC. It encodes CASSLEGTQNEQFF.

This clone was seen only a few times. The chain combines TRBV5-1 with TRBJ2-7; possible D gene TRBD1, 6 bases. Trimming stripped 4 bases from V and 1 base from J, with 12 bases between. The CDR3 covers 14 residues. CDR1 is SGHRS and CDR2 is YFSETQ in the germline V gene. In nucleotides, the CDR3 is TGCGCCAGCAGCACCAAACAGGGATCCTACGAGCAGTACTTC. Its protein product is CASSTKQGSYEQYF.

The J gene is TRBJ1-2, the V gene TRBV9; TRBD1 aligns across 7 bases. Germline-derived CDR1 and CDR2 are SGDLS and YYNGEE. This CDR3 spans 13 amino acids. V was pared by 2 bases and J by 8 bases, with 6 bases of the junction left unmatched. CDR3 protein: CASSVTGTGGYTF. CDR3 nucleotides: TGTGCCAGCAGCGTGACAGGGACCGGGGGCTACACCTTC.

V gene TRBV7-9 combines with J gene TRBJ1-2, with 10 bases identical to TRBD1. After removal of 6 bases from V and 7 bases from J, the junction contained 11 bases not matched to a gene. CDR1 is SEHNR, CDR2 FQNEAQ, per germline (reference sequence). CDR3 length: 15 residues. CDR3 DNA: TGTGCCAGCAGAAAGCCGGGACAGGGGTATGCTGGCTACACCTTC. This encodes CASRKPGQGYAGYTF.

CDR3 in amino acids: CASSRTEFYNEQFF. CDR3 nucleotide sequence: TGCGCCAGCAGCAGGACAGAATTCTACAATGAGCAGTTCTTC. The rearrangement links TRBV5-1 to TRBJ2-1, with D perhaps matching TRBD1 (6 bases). CDR1 is SGHRS, CDR2 YFSETQ, per germline. The CDR3 runs to 14 residues. V gave up 4 bases and J gave up 3 bases, with 11 bases separating them.

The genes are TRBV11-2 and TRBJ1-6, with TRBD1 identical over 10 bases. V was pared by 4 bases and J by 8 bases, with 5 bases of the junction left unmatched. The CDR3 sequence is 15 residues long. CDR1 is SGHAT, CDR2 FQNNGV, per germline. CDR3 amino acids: CASSSTGTGDSPLHF. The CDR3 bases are TGTGCCAGCAGCTCGACTGGGACAGGGGATTCACCCCTCCACTTT.

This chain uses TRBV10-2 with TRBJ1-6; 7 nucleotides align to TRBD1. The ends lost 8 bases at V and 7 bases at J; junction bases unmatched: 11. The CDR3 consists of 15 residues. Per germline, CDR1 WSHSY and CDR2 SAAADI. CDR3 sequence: CASVSGGPENSPLHF. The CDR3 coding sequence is TGCGCCAGCGTATCAGGGGGACCGGAGAATTCACCCCTCCACTTT.

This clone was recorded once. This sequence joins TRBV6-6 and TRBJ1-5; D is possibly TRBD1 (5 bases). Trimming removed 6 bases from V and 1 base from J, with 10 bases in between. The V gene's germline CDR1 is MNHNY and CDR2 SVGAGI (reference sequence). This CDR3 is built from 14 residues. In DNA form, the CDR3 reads TGTGCCAGCAGGGGAGGGGCAAGCAATCAGCCCCAGCATTTT. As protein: CASRGGASNQPQHF.

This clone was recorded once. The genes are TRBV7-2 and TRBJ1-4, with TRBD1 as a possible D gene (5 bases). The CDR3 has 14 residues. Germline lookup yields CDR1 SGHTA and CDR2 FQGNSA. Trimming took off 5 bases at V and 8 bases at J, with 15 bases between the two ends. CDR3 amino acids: CASSPRVGEEKLFF. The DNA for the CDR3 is TGTGCCAGCAGCCCTCGCGTAGGGGAAGAAAAACTGTTTTTT.

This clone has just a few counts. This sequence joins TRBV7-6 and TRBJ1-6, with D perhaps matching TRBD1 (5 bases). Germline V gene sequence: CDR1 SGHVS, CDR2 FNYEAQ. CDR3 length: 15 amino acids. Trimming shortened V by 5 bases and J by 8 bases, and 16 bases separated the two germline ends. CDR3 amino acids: CASSLRTKVDSPLHF. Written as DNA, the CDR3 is TGTGCCAGCAGCCTGCGGACAAAAGTAGATTCACCCCTCCACTTT.

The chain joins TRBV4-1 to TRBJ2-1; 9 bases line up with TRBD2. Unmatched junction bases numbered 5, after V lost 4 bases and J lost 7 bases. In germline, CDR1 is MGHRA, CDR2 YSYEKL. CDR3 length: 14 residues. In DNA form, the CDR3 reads TGCGCCAGCAGCCGAGGACTAGCGAAAAATGAGCAGTTCTTC. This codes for CASSRGLAKNEQFF.

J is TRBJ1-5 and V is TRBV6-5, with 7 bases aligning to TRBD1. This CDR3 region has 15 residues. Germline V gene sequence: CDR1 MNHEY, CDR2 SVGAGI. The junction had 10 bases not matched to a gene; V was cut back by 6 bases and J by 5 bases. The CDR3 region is CASRGAGQTDQPQHF. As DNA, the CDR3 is TGTGCCAGCAGGGGGGCGGGACAGACCGATCAGCCCCAGCATTTT.

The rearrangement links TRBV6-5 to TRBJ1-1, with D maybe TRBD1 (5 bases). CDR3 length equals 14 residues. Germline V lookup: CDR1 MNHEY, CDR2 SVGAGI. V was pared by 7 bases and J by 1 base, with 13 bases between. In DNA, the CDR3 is TGTGCCAGCAAGAACCATCAGGGGAACACTGAAGCTTTCTTT. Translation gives CASKNHQGNTEAFF.